These 7 T cell receptor beta chains originate from one sample sequenced in a study of identical twins. In TCRdb, the 5' RACE reads were re-called with MiXCR into one record per CDR3 protein. The sample comprises about 530,000 distinct CDR3 sequences, about a fifth of which are singletons, and roughly 0.5% rests with the top ten. These same data were also listed under a study on yellow fever vaccine responses in identical twins.

Material for sequencing was CD4+ T cells sorted from blood. The receptors derive from a woman between 18 and 29 years old in good health.

This clonotype was seen a few times. The chain combines TRBV10-3 with TRBJ2-7; D unresolved. Germline CDR1 is ENHRY and CDR2 is SYGVKD. This CDR3 contains 12 residues. The V end was cut by 3 bases, the J end by 4 bases, with 7 bases between. CDR3 loop: CAISEQGYEQYF. The CDR3 region has the DNA TGTGCCATCAGTGAACAAGGGTACGAGCAGTACTTC.

The chain employs TRBV19 and TRBJ2-1, with 7 bases identical to TRBD2. Trimming took 1 base from V and 10 from J; bases not matched to a gene: 7. Germline CDR1 reads LNHDA; CDR2 reads SQIVND (reference sequence). There are 14 residues in the CDR3. The CDR3 DNA sequence: TGTGCCAGTAGTATAGGTAGCGGGTGGGGAGAGCAGTTCTTC. It specifies CASSIGSGWGEQFF.

The chain combines TRBV3-1 with TRBJ2-3; tentative D call: TRBD2 (6 bases). The CDR3 is made up of 16 amino acids. Germline-derived CDR1 and CDR2 are LGHDT and YNNKEL (reference sequence). The V end was cut by 7 bases, the J end by 0 bases, with 17 bases between. CDR3 amino acids: CASKDRGAGSTDTQYF. In DNA form, the CDR3 reads TGTGCCAGCAAGGATCGAGGCGCGGGGAGCACAGATACGCAGTATTTT.

V usage is TRBV29-1 and J usage is TRBJ2-1; 9 bases align to TRBD2. Trimming removed 4 bases from V and 7 bases from J; junction bases left unmatched: 11. This CDR3 contains 15 residues. Germline V gives CDR1 SQVTM, CDR2 ANQGSEA. The CDR3: CSVGRSGSLGNEQFF. CDR3 nucleotide sequence: TGCAGCGTTGGTCGTAGCGGGAGTTTAGGGAATGAGCAGTTCTTC.

This chain links TRBV6-4 with TRBJ2-2, with D tentatively TRBD1 (6 bases). The CDR3 sequence is 16 residues long. Trimming pared 0 bases from V and 4 bases from J, leaving 12 bases between. The germline V gene has CDR1 MRHNA and CDR2 SNTAGT. The CDR3 nucleotides read TGTGCCAGCAGTGACTCGAAACAGGGTTTCACCGGGGAGCTGTTTTTT. Its translation: CASSDSKQGFTGELFF.

The J gene is TRBJ1-1, the V gene TRBV5-1; a weak D match, TRBD1 (5 bases). This CDR3 has 17 residues. Germline V gene lookup returns CDR1 SGHRS and CDR2 YFSETQ. The V gene lost 2 bases and the J gene lost 4 bases, with 21 bases spanning the gap. The CDR3 nucleotides are TGCGCCAGCAGCTTTGATCCCTTTCAGGGTAAGCCCACTGAAGCTTTCTTT. Amino acids: CASSFDPFQGKPTEAFF.

V usage is TRBV6-5 and J usage is TRBJ2-7, with 7 bases fitting TRBD1. The CDR3 length is 16 residues. Germline CDR1 and CDR2: MNHEY and SVGAGI. J gave up 3 bases and V 8 bases, and 16 bases lay outside the gene matches. CDR3 sequence (DNA): TGTGCCAGCGGGTTTCTCGCCCGGGACAGACACTACGAGCAGTACGTC. Translating it yields CASGFLARDRHYEQYV.